The 16 T cell receptor beta chains listed next were all sequenced from one sample in a study of cytomegalovirus exposure and HLA in healthy donors. PCR amplification relied on 60 Vbeta primers (plus 13 Jbeta primers). Sequenced by immunoSEQ multiplex PCR; TCRdb stores in-frame clones only, minus some. The table has 85,000 to 130,000 clones, 60% to 80% seen once. Sequenced material: PBMCs. The receptor source for this set is a man between 60 and 75 years old in good health and CMV-seropositive.

The chain recombines TRBV20-1 with TRBJ2-3, with a possible D match to TRBD1 (5 bases). V was shortened by 6 bases and J by 3 bases, with 7 bases between the two germline ends. This CDR3 contains 11 residues. In germline, CDR1 is DFQATT, CDR2 SNEGSKA (reference sequence). The DNA for the CDR3 is TGCAGTGCCGCAGGGACAGATACGCAGTATTTT. Translation gives CSAAGTDTQYF.

V usage is TRBV7-9 and J usage is TRBJ1-2; D not resolved. Germline CDR1 reads SEHNR; CDR2 reads FQNEAQ (reference sequence). V dropped 1 base and J dropped 8 bases, with 8 bases sitting between them. The CDR3 is made up of 12 amino acids. The CDR3 protein is CASSLGGLGYTF. The CDR3 DNA is TGTGCCAGCAGCTTAGGAGGGCTCGGCTACACCTTC.

This clone was seen only a few times. The gene calls are TRBV6-4 and TRBJ2-3, with 11 bases matching TRBD2. In germline, CDR1 is MRHNA, CDR2 SNTAGT. Unmatched junction bases numbered 1, after V lost 3 bases and J lost 2 bases. The CDR3 consists of 15 residues. CDR3 protein: CASSELAGDTDTQYF. The CDR3 nucleotides are TGTGCCAGCAGTGAACTAGCGGGGGACACAGATACGCAGTATTTT.

This chain links TRBV5-1 with TRBJ2-2; D remains ambiguous. The ends were cut back, 5 bases at V and 3 bases at J, with 11 bases in the middle. The CDR3 sequence is 14 residues long. The V gene's germline CDR1 is SGHRS and CDR2 YFSETQ. The CDR3: CASSTRLDTGELFF. In DNA form, the CDR3 reads TGCGCCAGCAGTACCAGGCTTGACACCGGGGAGCTGTTTTTT.

CDR3 nucleotides: TGTGCCAGTAGTATTCCAGGGGCACGCTACACCTTC. Amino acids: CASSIPGARYTF. The rearrangement uses TRBV19 and TRBJ1-2, with D tentatively TRBD1 (6 bases). The CDR3 contains 12 residues. Germline assignment: CDR1 LNHDA and CDR2 SQIVND (reference sequence). Trimming took off 3 bases at V and 9 bases at J, with 11 bases between the two ends. The entire variable domain, with the rest obtained from reference TRBV19 and TRBJ1-2, is as follows: DGGITQSPKYLFRKEGQNVTLSCEQNLNHDAMYWYRQDPGQGLRLIYYSQIVNDFQKGDIAEGYSVSREKKESFPLTVTSAQKNPTAFYLCASSIPGARYTFGSGTRLTVV.

V gene TRBV11-2 combines with J gene TRBJ2-4, with unresolved D. With 4 bases removed from V and 0 bases from J, the gap between germline ends came to 10 bases. This CDR3 is built from 15 residues. CDR1 SGHAT and CDR2 FQNNGV come from the germline V gene. CDR3 coding DNA: TGTGCCAGCAGCTCCCGGTCCCTAGCCAAAAACATTCAGTACTTC. It translates to CASSSRSLAKNIQYF.

V usage is TRBV5-1 and J usage is TRBJ1-2; D perhaps matches TRBD1 (6 bases). The CDR3 totals 14 residues. Per germline, CDR1 SGHRS and CDR2 YFSETQ. Trimming left V 0 bases short and J 4 bases short, with 10 bases between. The CDR3 DNA reads TGCGCCAGCAGCTTGGCGCAGGGGTCCTATGGCTACACCTTC. It specifies CASSLAQGSYGYTF.

The chain combines TRBV5-1 with TRBJ2-3; TRBD2 aligns across 7 bases. Trimming at V came to 4 bases and at J to 4 bases, leaving 3 bases not matched to a gene. Per germline, CDR1 SGHRS and CDR2 YFSETQ. The CDR3 covers 13 residues. The CDR3 is CASSGAGADTQYF. The CDR3 DNA reads as TGCGCCAGCAGCGGGGCGGGGGCAGATACGCAGTATTTT.

The J gene is TRBJ2-3, the V gene TRBV5-6; D is possibly TRBD2 (6 bases). The germline gives CDR1 SGHDT, CDR2 YYEEEE. The CDR3 extends over 15 amino acids. V lost 1 base to trimming and J lost 6 bases, with 15 bases between them. CDR3 sequence reads: CASSLRGLSPDTQYF. The CDR3 DNA follows: TGTGCCAGCAGCTTGCGGGGACTTTCTCCTGATACGCAGTATTTT. The full variable domain, rest sourced from reference TRBV5-6 and TRBJ2-3, is DAGVTQSPTHLIKTRGQQVTLRCSPKSGHDTVSWYQQALGQGPQFIFQYYEEEERQRGNFPDRFSGHQFPNYSSELNVNALLLGDSALYLCASSLRGLSPDTQYFGPGTRLTVL.

As DNA, the CDR3 is TGTGCCACCAGCGGACAATCCTTCCCGACAGGGGGCGAGACAGATACGCAGTATTTT. Translated: CATSGQSFPTGGETDTQYF. The V gene is TRBV15, the J gene TRBJ2-3, with 10 bases aligning to TRBD1. The CDR3 is 19 amino acids. Trimming cost V 5 bases and J 3 bases; bases outside gene matches: 17. Germline lookup yields CDR1 LNHNV and CDR2 YYDKDF (reference sequence).

A word on this clone: The sample carries other DNA sequences with the same CDR3. The V call is TRBV6-1, the J call TRBJ1-3; D might be TRBD1 (5 bases). The CDR3 is 14 residues long. V was shortened by 2 bases and J by 2 bases, with 7 bases between the two germline ends. Germline V gene data show CDR1 as MNHNS and CDR2 as SASEGT. The CDR3 DNA reads TGTGCCAGCAGTGAAAGGGGAACTGGAAACACCATATATTTT. Its translation is CASSERGTGNTIYF.

This sequence joins TRBV5-1 and TRBJ2-5, with TRBD2 matching over 15 bases. Germline V CDR1 and CDR2: SGHRS, YFSETQ. The CDR3 contains 14 residues. Losses at the gene ends were 8 bases for V and 5 bases for J; bases not matched to a gene: 4. CDR3 sequence: CASGLAGGVETQYF. The CDR3 DNA reads as TGCGCCAGTGGACTAGCGGGGGGGGTGGAGACCCAGTACTTC.

This clone was seen more than once but under ten times. This chain connects TRBV6-6 to TRBJ2-6; maybe TRBD2 (5 bases). Trimming took 6 bases from V and 3 from J, leaving 12 bases between them. Germline V gives CDR1 MNHNY, CDR2 SVGAGI (reference sequence). This CDR3 is built from 15 residues. CDR3 nucleotide sequence: TGTGCCAGCAGAGACTATCGAGGTGGGGCCAACGTCCTGACTTTC. Its protein is CASRDYRGGANVLTF.

The V and J genes are TRBV2 and TRBJ1-4, with D possibly being TRBD1 (5 bases). The CDR3 sequence is 13 residues long. CDR1 SNHLY and CDR2 FYNNEI come from the germline V gene. V shed 10 bases and J shed 5 bases, with 14 bases lying between them. The chain's CDR3 is CATKQDSNEKLFF. CDR3 nucleotide sequence: TGTGCCACGAAACAGGATTCCAATGAAAAACTGTTTTTT.

This clone occurred a few times. This chain connects TRBV5-1 to TRBJ1-1; 9 positions match TRBD1. V shed 0 bases, J shed 4 bases, and the junction held 4 bases outside the gene matches. This CDR3 is built from 15 residues. From germline, CDR1 is SGHRS and CDR2 YFSETQ. The CDR3 nucleotides read TGCGCCAGCAGCTTGGAGGGACAGGGAAGCACTGAAGCTTTCTTT. Protein sequence: CASSLEGQGSTEAFF. The full variable domain, in which reference TRBV5-1 and TRBJ1-1 provide the parts outside the CDR3, is KAGVTQTPRYLIKTRGQQVTLSCSPISGHRSVSWYQQTPGQGLQFLFEYFSETQRNKGNFPGRFSGRQFSNSRSEMNVSTLELGDSALYLCASSLEGQGSTEAFFGQGTRLTVV.

The chain has TRBV12-5 and TRBJ1-1; 11 bases map to TRBD1. This CDR3 region has 13 residues. J was trimmed by 4 bases and V by 5 bases; bases with no gene match: 0. Germline values: CDR1 LGHNT, CDR2 FRNRAP. The CDR3 sequence is CASGGTGGTEAFF. CDR3 nucleotides: TGTGCTAGTGGTGGGACAGGGGGCACTGAAGCTTTCTTT.